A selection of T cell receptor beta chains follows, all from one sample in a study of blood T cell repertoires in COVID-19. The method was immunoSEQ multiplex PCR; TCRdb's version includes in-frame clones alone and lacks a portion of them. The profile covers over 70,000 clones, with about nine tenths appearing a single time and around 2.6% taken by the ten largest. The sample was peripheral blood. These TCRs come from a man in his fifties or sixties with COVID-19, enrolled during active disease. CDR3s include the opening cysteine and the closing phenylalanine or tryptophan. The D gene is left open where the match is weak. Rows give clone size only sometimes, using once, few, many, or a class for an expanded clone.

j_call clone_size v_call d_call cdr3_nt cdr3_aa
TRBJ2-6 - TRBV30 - TGTGCCTGGAGATGGAGCAGGGTGGTCTCTGGGGCCAACGTCCTGACTTTC CAWRWSRVVSGANVLTF
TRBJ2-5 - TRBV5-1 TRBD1 TGCGCCAGCAGCGTTGGGACAGGAGTTGGGGAGACCCAGTACTTC CASSVGTGVGETQYF
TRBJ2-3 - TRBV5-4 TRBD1 TGTGCCAGCAGCATGGGGGGACAGGGATTAACAGATACGCAGTATTTT CASSMGGQGLTDTQYF
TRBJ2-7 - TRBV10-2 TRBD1 TGCGCCAGCAGTGAACGACAGGGTATCTACGAGCAGTACTTC CASSERQGIYEQYF
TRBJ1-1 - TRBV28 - TGTGCCAGCAGTTCCGGGACTGCGAACACTGAAGCTTTCTTT CASSSGTANTEAFF
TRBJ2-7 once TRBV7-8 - TGTGCCAGCAGCTCGAATTCAGTGGTCTCCTACGAGCAGTACTTC CASSSNSVVSYEQYF
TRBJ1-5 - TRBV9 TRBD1 TGTGCCAGCAGTGCAGGGGGCTTCGGCAATCAGCCCCAGCATTTT CASSAGGFGNQPQHF
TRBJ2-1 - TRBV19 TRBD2 TGTGCCAGTAGTGTAGTGCTAGCGGAGGATGAGCAGTTCTTC CASSVVLAEDEQFF
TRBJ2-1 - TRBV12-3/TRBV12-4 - TGTGCCAGCAGCCTCGACAGAGAGCAGTTCTTC CASSLDREQFF
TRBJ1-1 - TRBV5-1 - TGCGCCAGCAGCGCGCCACAGGGCCTGAACACTGAAGCTTTCTTT CASSAPQGLNTEAFF
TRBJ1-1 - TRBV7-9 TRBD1 TGTGCCAGCAGTAATTTAGGGGGCGGGGCTGAAGCTTTCTTT CASSNLGGGAEAFF
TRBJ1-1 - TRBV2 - TGTGCCAGCAGTTTGAACAGGCAGGGGTACACTGAAGCTTTCTTT CASSLNRQGYTEAFF
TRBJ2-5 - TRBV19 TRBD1 TGTGCCAGTAGTCTCCGGACAGGGATGTTTGAGGAGACCCAGTACTTC CASSLRTGMFEETQYF
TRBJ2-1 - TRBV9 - TGTGCCAGCAGCGTAGAGGGGAAGGAGCAGTTCTTC CASSVEGKEQFF
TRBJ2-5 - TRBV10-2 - TGCGCCAGCAGTGGGGCAGGTCGGACCCAGTACTTC CASSGAGRTQYF
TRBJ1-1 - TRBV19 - TGTGCCAGTAGTCGAACAGGGTTAGGCACTGAAGCTTTCTTT CASSRTGLGTEAFF
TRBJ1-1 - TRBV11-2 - TGTGCCAGCAGTTTACGACAAGCGGAGGCTTTCTTT CASSLRQAEAFF
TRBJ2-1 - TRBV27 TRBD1 TGTGCCAGCGGCCAGGACAGGGGGCGCGATACTGAGCAGTTCTTC CASGQDRGRDTEQFF
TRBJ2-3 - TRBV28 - TGTGCCAGCAGTTTATTTCATCGTGCGGATACGCAGTATTTT CASSLFHRADTQYF
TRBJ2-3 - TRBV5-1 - TGCGCCAGCAGGCAGGGATCTAGCACAGATACGCAGTATTTT CASRQGSSTDTQYF
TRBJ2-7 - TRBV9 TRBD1 TGTGCCAGCAGCTCCTACCCCGGGACAGGGGCCTACGAGCAGTACTTC CASSSYPGTGAYEQYF
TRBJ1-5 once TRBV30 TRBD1 TGTGCCTGGAGTACTACAGGGGGGGCCGGTCAGCCCCAGCATTTT CAWSTTGGAGQPQHF
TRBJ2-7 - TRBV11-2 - TGTGCCAGCAGCCATTATTCCTCCGGAGCCTACGAGCAGTACTTC CASSHYSSGAYEQYF
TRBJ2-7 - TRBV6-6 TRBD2 TGTGCCAGCAGTCCCGGACTAGCGGCTCGTGTGGGTGGTGAGCAGTACTTC CASSPGLAARVGGEQYF
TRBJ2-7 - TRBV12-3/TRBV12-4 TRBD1 TGTGCCAGCAGTCAGGGACAGGGGCACGAGCAGTACTTC CASSQGQGHEQYF
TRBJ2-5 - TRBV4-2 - TGTGCCAGCAGCCAAGTAGGGGGGGCGCGGAAACAAGAGACCCAGTACTTC CASSQVGGARKQETQYF
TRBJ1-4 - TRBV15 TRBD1 TGTGCCACCAGCAGCCACAGGGGTTCTAATGAAAAACTGTTTTTT CATSSHRGSNEKLFF
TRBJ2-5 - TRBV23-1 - TGCGCCAGCAGTCACAAACCGACAGCTACGAGGGAGACCCAGTACTTC CASSHKPTATRETQYF
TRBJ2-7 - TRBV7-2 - TGTGCCAGCAGCTTAGCGACGGTGGCGGGCAACGACGAGCAGTACTTC CASSLATVAGNDEQYF
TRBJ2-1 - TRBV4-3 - TGCGCCAGCAGCCAAGTCGCGGGAAAGCAGCAGTTCTTC CASSQVAGKQQFF
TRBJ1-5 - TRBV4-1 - TGCGCCAGCAGCCAAGGGTTCGCGGGTGTGGGCAATCAGCCCCAGCATTTT CASSQGFAGVGNQPQHF
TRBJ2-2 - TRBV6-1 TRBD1 TGTGCCAGCAGTGAAATGGGACAGACCACCGGGGAGCTGTTTTTT CASSEMGQTTGELFF
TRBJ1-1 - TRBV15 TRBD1 TGTGCCACCAGCACTCACTACGGGACAGGGGGCGCGAATGAAGCTTTCTTT CATSTHYGTGGANEAFF
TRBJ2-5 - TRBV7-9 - TGTGCCAGCAGCCCGGTGAGGGACCAAGAGACCCAGTACTTC CASSPVRDQETQYF
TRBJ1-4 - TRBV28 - TGTGCCAGCAGACCGGGGGGGGGTGAAAAACTGTTTTTT CASRPGGGEKLFF
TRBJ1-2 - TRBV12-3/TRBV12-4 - TGTGCCAGCAGAGCGGGTCACTATGGCTACACCTTC CASRAGHYGYTF
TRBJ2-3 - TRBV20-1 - TGCAGTGCTAGTTTAGGTAGCGACACAGATACGCAGTATTTT CSASLGSDTDTQYF
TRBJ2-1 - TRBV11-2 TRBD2 TGTGCCAGCAGCTTAGAGGGACTACGCTTAGAGCAGTTCTTC CASSLEGLRLEQFF
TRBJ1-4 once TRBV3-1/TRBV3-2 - TGTGCCAGCAGCCAAGATGGGGGGTATAATGAAAAACTGTTTTTT CASSQDGGYNEKLFF
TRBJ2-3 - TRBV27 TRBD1 TGTGCCAGCAGTTGGACAGGGGGCGCAGATACGCAGTATTTT CASSWTGGADTQYF
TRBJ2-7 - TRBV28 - TGTGCCAGCAGTTTACAAGGGCAGGGGAAGTACGAGCAGTACTTC CASSLQGQGKYEQYF
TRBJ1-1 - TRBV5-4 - TGTGCCAGCAAACCAGGGGTTGGGGACACTGAAGCTTTCTTT CASKPGVGDTEAFF
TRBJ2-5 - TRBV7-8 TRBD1 TGTGCCAGCAGCCGAGTGACAGGGCGGGAAGAGACCCAGTACTTC CASSRVTGREETQYF
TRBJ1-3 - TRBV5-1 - TGCGCCAGCAGCTCCGGGTCAGCGGGACCGGGAAACACCATATATTTT CASSSGSAGPGNTIYF
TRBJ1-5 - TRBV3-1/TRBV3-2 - TGTGCCAGCAGCCTCCAGGGGCAGCCCCAGCATTTT CASSLQGQPQHF
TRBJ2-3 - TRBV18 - TGTGCCAGCTCACCAAACGGAGATAGCACAGATACGCAGTATTTT CASSPNGDSTDTQYF
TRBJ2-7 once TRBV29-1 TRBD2 TGCAGCGTTGAACTCCTAGCGGGATCCGAGCAGTACTTC CSVELLAGSEQYF
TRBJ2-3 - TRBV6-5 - TGTGCCAGCAGGTACACTAGCACAGATACGCAGTATTTT CASRYTSTDTQYF
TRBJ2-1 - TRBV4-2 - TGTGCCAGCAGCCAGCTCCGGGACTTCTACAATGAGCAGTTCTTC CASSQLRDFYNEQFF